The source of this T cell receptor beta chain is a study of tumor-infiltrating lymphocytes in glioblastoma multiforme. Study results and limitations: Unequal TCR RNA per T cell might skew measured clone sizes. The T cells in this sample were not sorted into functional subsets. The TCR and somatic mutation analysis included just one glioblastoma patient.

With 6 bases removed from V and 1 base from J, the gap between germline ends came to 18 bases. In germline, CDR1 is SEHNR, CDR2 FQNEAQ (reference sequence). The CDR3 runs to 16 residues. TCRB libraries came from RNA via three nested multiplex PCR rounds. These TCRB libraries lack any described unique molecular identifiers. TCRdb itself ran the multiplex PCR reads through MiXCR, one entry per CDR3 protein. The sample records tens of thousands of distinct CDR3 sequences, 50% to 75% being singletons. This clonotype was counted between two and nine times. Its specificity is unknown. The sample taken for sequencing was brain tumor tissue. This clonotype was sampled from a male donor with glioblastoma. The chain links TRBV7-9 to TRBJ2-5; D ambiguous. The CDR3 region is CASRNTGSRAQETQYF. The CDR3 DNA reads as TGTGCCAGCAGGAATACCGGGTCCCGGGCCCAAGAGACCCAGTACTTC. Full variable domain (rest looked up from reference TRBV7-9 and TRBJ2-5): DTGVSQNPRHKITKRGQNVTFRCDPISEHNRLYWYRQTLGQGPEFLTYFQNEAQLEKSRLLSDRFSAERPKGSFSTLEIQRTEQGDSAMYLCASRNTGSRAQETQYFGPGTRLLVL.